Listed below are T cell receptor beta chains from one sample, sequenced in a study of cytomegalovirus exposure and HLA in healthy donors. Generated by immunoSEQ multiplex PCR, the TCRdb table keeps only in-frame clones and is missing some. Its clone listing holds about 130,000 clones. Sequencing was done on a sample of PBMCs. The receptors derive from a man between 18 and 29 years old in good health and CMV-seronegative. CDR3s include the opening cysteine and the closing phenylalanine or tryptophan. Each record gives: D gene, V gene, J gene, CDR3 protein, CDR3 DNA. D genes are given only for firm matches.

d_gene: -; v_gene: TRBV7-8; j_gene: TRBJ1-1; CDR3aa: CASSLGAGPNTEAFF; CDR3nt: TGTGCCAGCAGCTTAGGGGCAGGGCCGAACACTGAAGCTTTCTTT
d_gene: -; v_gene: TRBV6-5; j_gene: TRBJ1-5; CDR3aa: CASSSRENQPQHF; CDR3nt: TGTGCCAGCAGCTCAAGAGAGAATCAGCCCCAGCATTTT
d_gene: TRBD1; v_gene: TRBV6-5; j_gene: TRBJ1-2; CDR3aa: CASSYSGQGIYGYTF; CDR3nt: TGTGCCAGCAGTTACTCGGGACAGGGAATCTATGGCTACACCTTC
d_gene: TRBD2; v_gene: TRBV9; j_gene: TRBJ2-3; CDR3aa: CASSATSSGGHTDTQYF; CDR3nt: TGTGCCAGCAGTGCTACTTCTAGCGGGGGGCACACAGATACGCAGTATTTT
d_gene: TRBD1; v_gene: TRBV7-9; j_gene: TRBJ1-6; CDR3aa: CASSLTGQGTSPLHF; CDR3nt: TGTGCCAGCAGTTTAACGGGACAGGGTACCTCACCCCTCCACTTT
d_gene: TRBD1; v_gene: TRBV25-1; j_gene: TRBJ1-4; CDR3aa: CASRGQNGGEKLFF; CDR3nt: TGTGCCAGCAGGGGACAGAATGGCGGTGAAAAACTGTTTTTT
d_gene: TRBD1; v_gene: TRBV5-1; j_gene: TRBJ2-1; CDR3aa: CASSWTGDSEQFF; CDR3nt: TGCGCCAGCAGCTGGACAGGGGATAGCGAGCAGTTCTTC
d_gene: TRBD1; v_gene: TRBV19; j_gene: TRBJ1-3; CDR3aa: CASSTYRGAGNTIYF; CDR3nt: TGTGCCAGTAGTACCTACAGGGGAGCCGGAAACACCATATATTTT
d_gene: TRBD1; v_gene: TRBV15; j_gene: TRBJ1-1; CDR3aa: CAVGTVNTEAFF; CDR3nt: TGTGCCGTCGGGACAGTGAACACTGAAGCTTTCTTT
d_gene: TRBD1; v_gene: TRBV19; j_gene: TRBJ1-5; CDR3aa: CASSNARGIQPQHF; CDR3nt: TGTGCCAGTAGTAACGCCAGGGGGATTCAGCCCCAGCATTTT
d_gene: -; v_gene: TRBV7-2; j_gene: TRBJ1-6; CDR3aa: CASSLAESPLHF; CDR3nt: TGTGCCAGCAGCTTAGCCGAGTCACCCCTCCACTTT
d_gene: -; v_gene: TRBV9; j_gene: TRBJ2-7; CDR3aa: CASSPGWGLQEDYEQYF; CDR3nt: TGTGCCAGCAGCCCAGGATGGGGGCTCCAAGAAGACTACGAGCAGTACTTC
d_gene: -; v_gene: TRBV9; j_gene: TRBJ1-2; CDR3aa: CASSDPGVNYGYTF; CDR3nt: TGTGCCAGCAGCGACCCCGGAGTTAACTATGGCTACACCTTC
d_gene: TRBD1; v_gene: TRBV5-6; j_gene: TRBJ2-7; CDR3aa: CASSLPGTGYDEQYF; CDR3nt: TGTGCCAGCAGCTTACCCGGGACAGGGTATGACGAGCAGTACTTC
d_gene: TRBD2; v_gene: TRBV6-1; j_gene: TRBJ2-7; CDR3aa: CASTLLAGGTYEQYF; CDR3nt: TGTGCCAGCACCCTACTAGCGGGGGGGACCTACGAGCAGTACTTC
d_gene: -; v_gene: TRBV6-5; j_gene: TRBJ2-1; CDR3aa: CASSYSIGLVNEQFF; CDR3nt: TGTGCCAGCAGTTACTCGATCGGGTTGGTCAATGAGCAGTTCTTC
d_gene: TRBD2; v_gene: TRBV9; j_gene: TRBJ2-1; CDR3aa: CASSVDREGPPNNEQFF; CDR3nt: TGTGCCAGCAGCGTAGACCGGGAGGGGCCGCCTAACAATGAGCAGTTCTTC
d_gene: -; v_gene: TRBV29-1; j_gene: TRBJ2-5; CDR3aa: CSVEDLKVEGPETQYF; CDR3nt: TGCAGCGTTGAAGATCTTAAGGTGGAGGGTCCAGAGACCCAGTACTTC
d_gene: TRBD2; v_gene: TRBV4-1; j_gene: TRBJ2-5; CDR3aa: CASSPWTSGRETQYF; CDR3nt: TGCGCCAGCAGCCCGTGGACTAGCGGGAGGGAGACCCAGTACTTC
d_gene: -; v_gene: TRBV2; j_gene: TRBJ2-1; CDR3aa: CASSERGSGRVNEQFF; CDR3nt: TGTGCCAGCAGTGAACGGGGTAGCGGAAGAGTCAATGAGCAGTTCTTC
d_gene: -; v_gene: TRBV6-1; j_gene: TRBJ1-1; CDR3aa: CASSEGFQGTNTEAFF; CDR3nt: TGTGCCAGCAGTGAAGGGTTTCAGGGGACGAACACTGAAGCTTTCTTT
d_gene: -; v_gene: TRBV7-8; j_gene: TRBJ1-1; CDR3aa: CASSLAYRWMNTEAFF; CDR3nt: TGTGCCAGCAGCTTAGCTTACAGGTGGATGAACACTGAAGCTTTCTTT
d_gene: -; v_gene: TRBV18; j_gene: TRBJ2-7; CDR3aa: CASSPRGSVEAYEQYF; CDR3nt: TGTGCCAGCTCACCACGGGGCTCCGTAGAAGCCTACGAGCAGTACTTC
d_gene: TRBD1; v_gene: TRBV27; j_gene: TRBJ1-2; CDR3aa: CASSLYRGANYGYTF; CDR3nt: TGTGCCAGCAGTCTATACAGGGGAGCTAACTATGGCTACACCTTC
d_gene: TRBD1; v_gene: TRBV5-1; j_gene: TRBJ2-3; CDR3aa: CASSLANRGRTDTQYF; CDR3nt: TGCGCCAGCAGCTTGGCCAACAGGGGGCGCACAGATACGCAGTATTTT
d_gene: TRBD1; v_gene: TRBV5-4; j_gene: TRBJ2-2; CDR3aa: CASSPRDRGFTGELFF; CDR3nt: TGTGCCAGCAGCCCCCGAGACAGGGGCTTCACCGGGGAGCTGTTTTTT
d_gene: -; v_gene: TRBV2; j_gene: TRBJ2-7; CDR3aa: CASSNPQRDYEQYF; CDR3nt: TGTGCCAGCAGTAACCCGCAGCGAGACTACGAGCAGTACTTC
d_gene: TRBD2; v_gene: TRBV4-1; j_gene: TRBJ2-7; CDR3aa: CASSQASGGAGYEQYF; CDR3nt: TGCGCCAGCAGCCAAGCTAGCGGGGGGGCCGGGTACGAGCAGTACTTC
d_gene: -; v_gene: TRBV25-1; j_gene: TRBJ1-5; CDR3aa: CASTPDQPQHF; CDR3nt: TGTGCCAGCACCCCCGATCAGCCCCAGCATTTT
d_gene: -; v_gene: TRBV9; j_gene: TRBJ2-1; CDR3aa: CASTLKHIPMDSDEQFF; CDR3nt: TGTGCCAGCACCCTGAAACATATCCCCATGGATAGCGATGAGCAGTTCTTC
d_gene: -; v_gene: TRBV7-9; j_gene: TRBJ1-2; CDR3aa: CASSLGGRPEGYGYTF; CDR3nt: TGTGCCAGCAGCTTAGGGGGGCGGCCCGAGGGCTATGGCTACACCTTC
d_gene: -; v_gene: TRBV10-3; j_gene: TRBJ2-1; CDR3aa: CAIRGHQGSYNEQFF; CDR3nt: TGTGCCATCAGGGGACATCAGGGCTCCTACAATGAGCAGTTCTTC
d_gene: -; v_gene: TRBV27; j_gene: TRBJ2-3; CDR3aa: CASTRREVSDTQYF; CDR3nt: TGTGCCAGCACCCGCAGGGAGGTGTCGGATACGCAGTATTTT
d_gene: TRBD2; v_gene: TRBV4-1; j_gene: TRBJ2-2; CDR3aa: CASSWGAGVTGELFF; CDR3nt: TGCGCCAGCAGCTGGGGAGCGGGAGTTACCGGGGAGCTGTTTTTT
d_gene: -; v_gene: TRBV19; j_gene: TRBJ1-4; CDR3aa: CASSTIPGEKLFF; CDR3nt: TGTGCCAGTAGTACTATACCAGGGGAAAAACTGTTTTTT
d_gene: TRBD2; v_gene: TRBV7-8; j_gene: TRBJ2-3; CDR3aa: CASSPLTTSGGADTQYF; CDR3nt: TGTGCCAGCAGCCCGCTCACCACTAGCGGGGGGGCAGATACGCAGTATTTT
d_gene: -; v_gene: TRBV7-6; j_gene: TRBJ1-5; CDR3aa: CASSFGHKDQPQHF; CDR3nt: TGTGCCAGCAGCTTCGGACACAAGGATCAGCCCCAGCATTTT
d_gene: -; v_gene: TRBV18; j_gene: TRBJ2-5; CDR3aa: CASSPSGTPKETQYF; CDR3nt: TGTGCCAGCTCACCGAGCGGGACACCAAAAGAGACCCAGTACTTC
d_gene: -; v_gene: TRBV19; j_gene: TRBJ1-2; CDR3aa: CASSTKGTLYTQGYTF; CDR3nt: TGTGCCAGTAGTACAAAAGGGACATTGTACACCCAAGGCTACACCTTC
d_gene: -; v_gene: TRBV6-1; j_gene: TRBJ2-3; CDR3aa: CASSISNTQYF; CDR3nt: TGTGCCAGCAGTATTAGCAATACGCAGTATTTT
d_gene: -; v_gene: TRBV6-4; j_gene: TRBJ2-2; CDR3aa: CASSEKGENGELFF; CDR3nt: TGTGCCAGCAGTGAAAAGGGGGAGAACGGGGAGCTGTTTTTT
d_gene: -; v_gene: TRBV18; j_gene: TRBJ1-1; CDR3aa: CASSPTTQLGTSNTEAFF; CDR3nt: TGTGCCAGCTCACCAACGACCCAATTAGGGACATCGAACACTGAAGCTTTCTTT
d_gene: -; v_gene: TRBV27; j_gene: TRBJ2-7; CDR3aa: CASSLLGAPYEQYF; CDR3nt: TGTGCCAGCAGTTTATTGGGGGCACCCTACGAGCAGTACTTC
d_gene: TRBD1; v_gene: TRBV5-4; j_gene: TRBJ2-2; CDR3aa: CASSSGQGQNTGELFF; CDR3nt: TGTGCCAGCAGCTCAGGACAGGGGCAGAACACCGGGGAGCTGTTTTTT
d_gene: -; v_gene: TRBV30; j_gene: TRBJ1-1; CDR3aa: CAWSVGGDTEAFF; CDR3nt: TGTGCCTGGAGTGTAGGGGGGGACACTGAAGCTTTCTTT
d_gene: TRBD1; v_gene: TRBV7-3; j_gene: TRBJ1-5; CDR3aa: CASSPGQNQPQHF; CDR3nt: TGTGCCAGCAGCCCGGGACAGAATCAGCCCCAGCATTTT
d_gene: -; v_gene: TRBV7-2; j_gene: TRBJ1-1; CDR3aa: CASSLEDRFQTEAFF; CDR3nt: TGTGCCAGCAGCTTAGAGGACAGATTCCAAACTGAAGCTTTCTTT
d_gene: -; v_gene: TRBV6-1; j_gene: TRBJ1-6; CDR3aa: CASTLRGRDSPLHF; CDR3nt: TGTGCCAGCACACTCCGGGGTAGGGATTCACCCCTCCACTTT